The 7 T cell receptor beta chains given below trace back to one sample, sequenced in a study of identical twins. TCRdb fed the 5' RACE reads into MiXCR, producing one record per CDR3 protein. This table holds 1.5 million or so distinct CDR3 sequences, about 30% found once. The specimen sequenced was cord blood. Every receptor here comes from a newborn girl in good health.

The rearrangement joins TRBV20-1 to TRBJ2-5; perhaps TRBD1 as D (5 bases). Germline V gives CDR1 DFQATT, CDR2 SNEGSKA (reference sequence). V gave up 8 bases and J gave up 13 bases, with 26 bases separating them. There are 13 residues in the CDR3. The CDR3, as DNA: TGCAGTCCCCTAAAACGGGCGGACAATGAGCGGTACTTC. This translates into CSPLKRADNERYF.

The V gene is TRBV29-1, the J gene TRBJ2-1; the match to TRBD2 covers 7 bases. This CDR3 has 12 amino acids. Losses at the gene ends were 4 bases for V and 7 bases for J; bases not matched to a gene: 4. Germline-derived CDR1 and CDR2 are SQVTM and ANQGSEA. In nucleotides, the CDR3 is TGCAGCGTTGTTGGGGGGGGGAATGAGCAGTTCTTC. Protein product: CSVVGGGNEQFF.

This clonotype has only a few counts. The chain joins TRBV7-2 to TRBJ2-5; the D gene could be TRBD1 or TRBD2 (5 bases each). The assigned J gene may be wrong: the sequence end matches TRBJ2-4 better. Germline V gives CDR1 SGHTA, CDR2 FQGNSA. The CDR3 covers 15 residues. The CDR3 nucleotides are TGTGCCAGCAGCTTAGCCCGGGACGGGGCAAACATTCAGTACTTC. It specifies CASSLARDGANIQYF.

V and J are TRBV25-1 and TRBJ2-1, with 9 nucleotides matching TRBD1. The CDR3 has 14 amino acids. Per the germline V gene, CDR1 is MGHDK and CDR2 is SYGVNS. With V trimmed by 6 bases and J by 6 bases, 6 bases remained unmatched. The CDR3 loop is CASSPQGATNEQFF. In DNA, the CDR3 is TGTGCCAGCAGCCCACAGGGGGCAACCAATGAGCAGTTCTTC.

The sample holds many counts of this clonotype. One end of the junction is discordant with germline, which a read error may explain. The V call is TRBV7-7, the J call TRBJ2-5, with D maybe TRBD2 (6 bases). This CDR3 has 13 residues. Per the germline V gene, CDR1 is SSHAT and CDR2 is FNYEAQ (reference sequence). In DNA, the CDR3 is TGTGCTAGCAGCTCGACTAGAGTTGAGACCCAGTACTTC. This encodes CASSSTRVETQYF.

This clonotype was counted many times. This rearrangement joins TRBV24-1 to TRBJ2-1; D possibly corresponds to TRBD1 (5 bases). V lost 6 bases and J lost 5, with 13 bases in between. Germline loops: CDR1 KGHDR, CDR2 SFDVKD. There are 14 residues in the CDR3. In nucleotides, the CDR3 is TGTGCCACCAGTTTAACAGGACCCCACAATGAGCAGTTCTTC. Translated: CATSLTGPHNEQFF.

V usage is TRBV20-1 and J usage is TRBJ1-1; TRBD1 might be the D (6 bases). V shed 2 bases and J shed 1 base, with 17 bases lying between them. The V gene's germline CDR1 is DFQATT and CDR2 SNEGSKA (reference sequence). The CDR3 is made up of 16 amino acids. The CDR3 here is CSARRQGRIQNTEAFF. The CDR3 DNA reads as TGCAGTGCTAGAAGGCAGGGGCGAATCCAGAACACTGAAGCTTTCTTT.